Here is one T cell receptor (beta chain) with its context. The V segment lost 1 base and the J segment 3 bases; nucleotides outside the gene matches: 5. Germline lookup yields CDR1 SGHAT and CDR2 FQNNGV. The CDR3 is 16 residues long. Method: immunoSEQ multiplex PCR; TCRdb's copy keeps in-frame clones and lacks some. This sample has about 50,000 clones; roughly nine tenths occur once, and the top ten carry more than 3%. The entry originates in a study of blood T cell repertoires in COVID-19. About the research overall: The United States, Italy and Spain were the sources of the acute and convalescent COVID-19 samples. T cells, B-cell-depleted T cells, or PBMCs provided the cDNA or gDNA that served as material.

V usage is TRBV11-2 and J usage is TRBJ2-5, with 10 nucleotides matching TRBD2. The source is a human donor in a cohort sampled during active COVID-19. Input material: peripheral blood. The CDR3 DNA reads as TGTGCCAGCAGCTTAGGGGGACTAGCGTTCAAAGAGACCCAGTACTTC. It codes for CASSLGGLAFKETQYF.